This TCR beta chain was sequenced in a study of Ad26.COV2.S vaccination and SARS-CoV-2 variants. The CDR3 runs 16 residues. V lost 2 bases and J lost 3, with 14 bases in between. The germline V gene has CDR1 SGHTA and CDR2 FQGNSA. Documented treatment: around 19 received Ad26.COV2.S at low or high dose, single or two shots; 5 received placebo; per-sample allocation not given. Day 63 after the first vaccine or placebo injection was the time point for sampling. Profiling relied on immunoSEQ multiplex PCR, and the TCRdb table lists in-frame clones only, not all of them. The profile shows 300,000 to 450,000 clones, 70% to 90% of them singletons.

This clonotype was obtained from a person between 18 and 65 years old who received the Ad26.COV2.S COVID-19 vaccine or a placebo. The material sequenced was peripheral blood, taken in a trial of Ad26.COV2.S vaccine versus placebo. The chain employs TRBV7-2 and TRBJ1-5, with D perhaps TRBD1 (5 bases). CDR3 bases: TGTGCCAGCAGCTTAAGGTCAGGGCAGTTCAATCAGCCCCAGCATTTT. Translating gives CASSLRSGQFNQPQHF.